Listed below are T cell receptor beta chains from one sample, sequenced in a study of T cell repertoires in cytomegalovirus infection. What these receptors recognize is not known. In TCRdb, the reads were re-called with MiXCR into one record per CDR3 protein. The sample shows around 900,000 distinct CDR3 sequences, around 32% of them seen only once. This specimen consisted of cultured CD8+ T cells from PBMCs, obtained from culture after CMV antigen stimulation. These receptors were obtained from a human donor in good health (CMV status not recorded). Some clones in this sample may be carry-over from other donors' samples. Each CDR3 is given with its conserved first and last residue. Fields, in order: V gene, J gene, D gene, clone size, CDR3 protein, CDR3 DNA. The D gene is left open where the match is weak. The size of a clone is reported for some rows only, either as once, few or many, or as a class for expanded clones.

TRBV4-1	TRBJ1-1	-	once	CASSPQSATEAFF	TGCGCCAGCAGCCCTCAGTCAGCCACTGAAGCTTTCTTT
TRBV6-6	TRBJ2-3	TRBD1	-	CASSYSQGQADTQYF	TGTGCCAGCAGTTACTCTCAGGGACAGGCAGATACGCAGTATTTT
TRBV4-3	TRBJ2-1	TRBD2	few	CASSQPLAGGGNEQFF	TGCGCCAGCAGCCAACCCCTAGCGGGGGGCGGGAATGAGCAGTTCTTC
TRBV7-2	TRBJ1-1	-	few	CASSLGGGGSEAFF	TGTGCCAGCAGCTTAGGAGGAGGGGGGTCTGAAGCTTTCTTT
TRBV4-1	TRBJ1-2	TRBD1	-	CASSQDLTGSYGYTF	TGCGCCAGCAGCCAAGACCTGACAGGGTCCTATGGCTACACCTTC
TRBV7-8	TRBJ1-5	-	medium-sized	CASSLASGGRNQPQHF	TGTGCCAGCAGCTTAGCCTCCGGGGGACGCAATCAGCCCCAGCATTTT
TRBV27	TRBJ2-7	-	few	CASTPNGIYEQYF	TGTGCCAGCACCCCCAACGGAATCTACGAGCAGTACTTC
TRBV27	TRBJ1-5	-	-	CASSPSTGTFSNQPQHF	TGTGCCAGCAGTCCGTCGACGGGGACCTTTAGCAATCAGCCCCAGCATTTT
TRBV7-6	TRBJ2-5	-	few	CASSPTGTQRGETQYF	TGTGCCAGCAGCCCTACCGGGACCCAACGGGGGGAGACCCAGTACTTC
TRBV7-9	TRBJ1-1	TRBD1	-	CASSLGVRQGTNTEAFF	TGTGCCAGCAGCTTAGGAGTAAGACAGGGGACGAACACTGAAGCTTTCTTT
TRBV12-3/TRBV12-4	TRBJ2-3	-	few	CASSFLGTTDTQYF	TGTGCCAGCAGTTTCCTAGGGACCACAGATACGCAGTATTTT
TRBV10-2	TRBJ2-2	-	-	CASTDREGPLGTGELFF	TGCGCCAGCACGGACAGGGAGGGCCCCCTCGGCACCGGGGAGCTGTTTTTT
TRBV24-1	TRBJ2-3	-	-	CATSDSSGKVTDTQYF	TGTGCCACCAGTGATTCCTCGGGGAAGGTCACAGATACGCAGTATTTT
TRBV7-8	TRBJ2-1	-	many	CASSQELTYFNEQFF	TGTGCCAGCAGCCAGGAGTTAACCTACTTCAATGAGCAGTTCTTC
TRBV18	TRBJ2-4	-	once	CASSPPSGRLQYF	TGTGCCAGCTCACCACCTTCAGGCAGACTTCAGTACTTC
TRBV6-5	TRBJ1-2	-	-	CASSYIQDISNYGYTF	TGTGCCAGCAGTTACATTCAGGACATATCCAACTATGGCTACACCTTC
TRBV5-5	TRBJ2-5	TRBD2	-	CASSPPAGLQETQYF	TGTGCCAGCAGCCCTCCAGCGGGGCTCCAAGAGACCCAGTACTTC
TRBV7-2	TRBJ2-5	TRBD2	many	CASSLVRGGQETQYF	TGTGCCAGCAGCTTAGTACGGGGGGGCCAAGAGACCCAGTACTTC
TRBV7-2	TRBJ2-1	-	many	CASFPGGGNEQFF	TGTGCCAGCTTCCCAGGGGGGGGCAATGAGCAGTTCTTC
TRBV27	TRBJ2-1	-	few	CASSFGEGYEQFF	TGTGCCAGCAGTTTTGGGGAAGGGTATGAGCAGTTCTTC
TRBV2	TRBJ2-7	-	-	CASPRRGPNYEQYF	TGTGCCAGCCCCCGCAGGGGTCCTAACTACGAGCAGTACTTC
TRBV7-6	TRBJ1-3	-	-	CASSLGAPTGSSGNTIYF	TGTGCCAGCAGCTTAGGGGCTCCGACAGGTAGCTCTGGAAACACCATATATTTT
TRBV7-6	TRBJ2-1	TRBD2	few	CASSLAVGLAGDNEQFF	TGTGCTAGCAGCTTAGCGGTCGGACTAGCGGGGGACAATGAGCAGTTCTTC
TRBV6-5	TRBJ2-5	-	-	CASTPAGVYQETQYF	TGTGCCAGCACTCCCGCAGGGGTGTACCAAGAGACCCAGTACTTC
TRBV19	TRBJ2-2	-	-	CATTVTGELFF	TGTGCCACCACTGTTACCGGGGAGCTGTTTTTT
TRBV12-5	TRBJ2-7	TRBD1	-	CASGLYGTGYEQYF	TGTGCTAGTGGTTTGTACGGGACAGGGTACGAGCAGTACTTC
TRBV20-1	TRBJ2-7	-	-	CSATKGGREQYF	TGCAGTGCTACCAAGGGGGGCCGCGAGCAGTACTTC
TRBV27	TRBJ2-1	-	-	CASNVKQVWGYNEQFF	TGTGCCAGCAATGTGAAACAGGTCTGGGGCTACAATGAGCAGTTCTTC
TRBV12-5	TRBJ2-1	-	few	CASAPGLGNEQFF	TGTGCTAGTGCCCCCGGTTTGGGAAATGAGCAGTTCTTC
TRBV27	TRBJ1-6	-	-	CASSFGLRGSPLHF	TGTGCCAGCAGTTTCGGCCTGAGGGGTTCACCCCTCCACTTT
TRBV29-1	TRBJ1-1	-	-	CSVLSADRPEAFF	TGCAGCGTCCTCTCGGCGGACCGGCCTGAAGCTTTCTTT
TRBV4-1	TRBJ1-1	-	-	CASSQFPRQTNTEAFF	TGCGCCAGCAGCCAATTCCCCAGACAGACGAACACTGAAGCTTTCTTT
TRBV20-1	TRBJ1-5	-	-	CSARDRRLAGHQPQHF	TGCAGTGCTAGGGACCGACGGCTAGCGGGGCATCAGCCCCAGCATTTT
TRBV9	TRBJ1-1	-	few	CASSAQGNRNTEAFF	TGTGCCAGCAGCGCCCAGGGTAATAGGAACACTGAAGCTTTCTTT
TRBV27	TRBJ1-2	-	-	CASSLSVQGQGYTF	TGTGCCAGCAGTTTATCCGTCCAGGGCCAAGGCTACACCTTC
TRBV14	TRBJ1-2	-	few	CASSQDEGYWYGYTF	TGTGCCAGCAGCCAAGATGAGGGGTATTGGTATGGCTACACCTTC
TRBV6-2/TRBV6-3	TRBJ2-3	-	few	CASSYSTAATYTDTQYF	TGTGCCAGCAGTTACTCGACGGCAGCCACGTACACAGATACGCAGTATTTT
TRBV6-1	TRBJ2-7	-	-	CASSEGTSFSYEQYF	TGTGCCAGCAGTGAAGGGACATCCTTCTCCTACGAGCAGTACTTC
TRBV20-1	TRBJ2-1	-	few	CSARGLLESSSYNEQFF	TGCAGTGCACGGGGACTGCTTGAGTCTAGCTCCTACAATGAGCAGTTCTTC
TRBV2	TRBJ2-6	-	-	CASSEWHLRPSGANVLTF	TGTGCCAGCAGTGAGTGGCACCTGAGGCCCTCTGGGGCCAACGTCCTGACTTTC
TRBV15	TRBJ1-3	TRBD1	few	CATSDRGLSGNTIYF	TGTGCCACCAGTGACAGGGGCCTCTCTGGAAACACCATATATTTT
TRBV6-2/TRBV6-3	TRBJ1-1	TRBD1	few	CASSGYEDRGNTEAFF	TGTGCCAGCAGTGGCTATGAGGACAGGGGGAACACTGAAGCTTTCTTT
TRBV7-9	TRBJ1-2	-	few	CASSLGIGKDYGYTF	TGTGCCAGCAGCTTAGGAATAGGGAAGGACTATGGCTACACCTTC
TRBV19	TRBJ1-1	-	-	CASRRVSEAFF	TGTGCCAGTAGAAGAGTAAGTGAAGCTTTCTTT
TRBV5-4	TRBJ2-1	-	-	CASSTGGDEQFF	TGTGCCAGCAGCACAGGTGGGGATGAGCAGTTCTTC
TRBV10-3	TRBJ2-1	TRBD1	few	CAISPGQGIHEQFF	TGTGCCATCAGCCCGGGACAGGGGATCCATGAGCAGTTCTTC
TRBV7-6	TRBJ2-1	TRBD2	-	CASSLTSGGALNEQFF	TGTGCCAGCAGCTTGACTAGCGGGGGGGCCCTGAATGAGCAGTTCTTC
TRBV6-2/TRBV6-3	TRBJ1-6	-	few	CASSYASLDSPLHF	TGTGCCAGCAGTTACGCCAGCCTAGATTCACCCCTCCACTTT
TRBV4-2	TRBJ2-7	-	once	CASSQGDSSYEQYF	TGTGCCAGCAGCCAAGGAGACAGCTCCTACGAGCAGTACTTC
TRBV7-2	TRBJ1-6	-	many	CASSLIGGPQNSPLHF	TGTGCCAGCAGCTTAATTGGGGGGCCTCAAAATTCACCCCTCCACTTT
TRBV11-3	TRBJ2-1	-	once	CVSSRSSYNEQFF	TGTGTCAGCAGCCGGAGCTCCTACAATGAGCAGTTCTTC
TRBV20-1	TRBJ2-7	-	-	CSASPPNTYEQYF	TGCAGTGCTAGTCCCCCAAATACCTACGAGCAGTACTTC
TRBV6-5	TRBJ2-7	TRBD1	-	CASSGQAYSYEQYF	TGTGCCAGCAGTGGACAGGCCTACTCCTACGAGCAGTACTTC
TRBV25-1	TRBJ2-5	TRBD2	-	CASRGTRRGLETQYF	TGTGCCAGCAGAGGGACTAGGAGGGGGTTGGAGACCCAGTACTTC
TRBV7-8	TRBJ2-1	-	few	CASILKRGIAVPSYNEQFF	TGTGCCAGCATCCTAAAAAGGGGGATAGCGGTCCCCTCCTACAATGAGCAGTTCTTC
TRBV7-8	TRBJ2-4	-	many	CASSLDGGGKGKNIQYF	TGTGCCAGCAGCTTAGATGGAGGGGGGAAAGGCAAAAACATTCAGTACTTC
TRBV6-6	TRBJ2-7	-	few	CASSYLAAYEQYF	TGTGCCAGCAGTTACCTGGCGGCCTACGAGCAGTACTTC
TRBV27	TRBJ1-5	-	few	CASSLWGRGLSNQPQHF	TGTGCCAGCAGTTTATGGGGCCGGGGGTTGAGCAATCAGCCCCAGCATTTT
TRBV11-2	TRBJ2-1	-	-	CASSLVERRWQFF	TGTGCCAGCAGCTTAGTGGAGAGGCGGTGGCAGTTCTTC